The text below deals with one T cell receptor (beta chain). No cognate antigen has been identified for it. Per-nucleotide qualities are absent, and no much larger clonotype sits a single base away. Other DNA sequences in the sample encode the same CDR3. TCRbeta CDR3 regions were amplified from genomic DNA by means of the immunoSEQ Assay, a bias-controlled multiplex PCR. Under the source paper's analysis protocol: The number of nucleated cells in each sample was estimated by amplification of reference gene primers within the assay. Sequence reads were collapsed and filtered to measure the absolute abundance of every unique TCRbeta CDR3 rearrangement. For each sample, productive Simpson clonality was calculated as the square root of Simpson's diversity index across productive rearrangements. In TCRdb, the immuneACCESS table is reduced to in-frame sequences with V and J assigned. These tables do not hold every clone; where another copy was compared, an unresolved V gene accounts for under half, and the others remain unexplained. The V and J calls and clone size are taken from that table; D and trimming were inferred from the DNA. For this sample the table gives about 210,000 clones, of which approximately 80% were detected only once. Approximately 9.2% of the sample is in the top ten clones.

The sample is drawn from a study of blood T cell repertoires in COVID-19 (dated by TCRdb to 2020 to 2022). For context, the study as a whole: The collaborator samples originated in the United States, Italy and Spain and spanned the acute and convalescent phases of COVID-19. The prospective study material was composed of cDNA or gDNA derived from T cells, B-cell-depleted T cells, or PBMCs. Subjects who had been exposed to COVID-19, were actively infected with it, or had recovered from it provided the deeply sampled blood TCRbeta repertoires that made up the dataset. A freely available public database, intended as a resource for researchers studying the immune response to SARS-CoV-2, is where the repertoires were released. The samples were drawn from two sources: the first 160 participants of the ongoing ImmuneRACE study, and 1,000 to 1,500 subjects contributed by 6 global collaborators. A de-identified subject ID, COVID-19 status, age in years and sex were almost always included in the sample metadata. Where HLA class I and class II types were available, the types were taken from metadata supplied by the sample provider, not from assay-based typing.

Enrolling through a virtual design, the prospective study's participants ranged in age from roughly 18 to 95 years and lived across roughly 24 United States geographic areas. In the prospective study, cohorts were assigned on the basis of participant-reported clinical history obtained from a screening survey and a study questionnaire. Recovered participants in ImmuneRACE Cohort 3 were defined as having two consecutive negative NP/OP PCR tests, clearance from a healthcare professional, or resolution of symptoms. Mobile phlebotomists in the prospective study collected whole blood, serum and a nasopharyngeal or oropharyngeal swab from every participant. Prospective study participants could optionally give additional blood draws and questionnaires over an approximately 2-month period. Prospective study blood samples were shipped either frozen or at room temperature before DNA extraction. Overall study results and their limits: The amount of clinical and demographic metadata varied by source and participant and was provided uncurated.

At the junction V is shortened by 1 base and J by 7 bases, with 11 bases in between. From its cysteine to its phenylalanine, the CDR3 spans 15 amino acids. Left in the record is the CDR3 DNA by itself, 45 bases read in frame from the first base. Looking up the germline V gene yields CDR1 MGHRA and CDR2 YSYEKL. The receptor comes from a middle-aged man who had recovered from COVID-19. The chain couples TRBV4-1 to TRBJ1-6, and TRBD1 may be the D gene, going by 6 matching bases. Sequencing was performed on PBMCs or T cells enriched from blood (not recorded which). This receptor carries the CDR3 CASSQVGTLNSPLHF. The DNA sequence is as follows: TGCGCCAGCAGCCAAGTGGGGACACTAAATTCACCCCTCCACTTT.